This T cell receptor beta chain was captured in a study of blood T cell repertoires in COVID-19. Whole-study context: The study drew acute and convalescent COVID-19 samples from the United States, Italy and Spain.

V was trimmed by 6 bases and J by 3 bases, leaving 26 bases between them. CDR1 KGHSH and CDR2 LQKENI come from the germline V gene. This CDR3 is built from 18 residues. Source study methods: For nucleated cells, counts were estimated from reference gene primer amplification. Clones were read by immunoSEQ multiplex PCR, and TCRdb kept only the in-frame ones, dropping some. V and J calls and clone size follow that table, whereas D and trimming were derived from the DNA. The sample contains about 30,000 clones, 90% of which appear only once. This clonotype was sampled from a man aged 60 to 75 with active or convalescent COVID-19. This chain uses TRBV18 with TRBJ1-2; no firm D call. Sequences were obtained from peripheral blood. CDR3 loop: CASSPSFMRGMVDYGYTF. The CDR3 coding sequence is TGTGCCAGCTCCCCCTCCTTTATGCGGGGAATGGTTGACTATGGCTACACCTTC.